A selection of T cell receptor beta chains follows, all from one sample in a study of blood T cell repertoires in COVID-19. Libraries were prepared by immunoSEQ multiplex PCR; TCRdb keeps only in-frame clonotypes and omits some of them. The table includes 350,000 to 400,000 clones, around 89% detected once. The specimen was PBMCs or T cells enriched from blood (not recorded which). Source of these receptors: a woman aged 25 to 45 with acute COVID-19. Each CDR3 is given with its conserved first and last residue. The D gene is left open where the match is weak. Clone size appears in some rows only: once, few, many, or a class for an expanded clone.

v_gene: TRBV5-6; d_gene: -; abundance: -; j_gene: TRBJ2-2; CDR3aa: CASSLDYTGELFF; CDR3nt: TGTGCCAGCAGCCTGGACTATACCGGGGAGCTGTTTTTT
v_gene: TRBV7-8; d_gene: TRBD2; abundance: -; j_gene: TRBJ2-7; CDR3aa: CASTWTSGYEQYF; CDR3nt: TGTGCCAGCACCTGGACTAGCGGTTACGAGCAGTACTTC
v_gene: TRBV9; d_gene: TRBD1; abundance: -; j_gene: TRBJ1-6; CDR3aa: CASSVLGQGGGSPLHF; CDR3nt: TGTGCCAGCAGCGTGCTGGGACAGGGGGGAGGTTCACCCCTCCACTTT
v_gene: TRBV21-1; d_gene: -; abundance: -; j_gene: TRBJ2-5; CDR3aa: CASSIGGSKTQYF; CDR3nt: TGTGCCAGCAGCATAGGGGGTAGTAAGACCCAGTACTTC
v_gene: TRBV2; d_gene: -; abundance: once; j_gene: TRBJ1-2; CDR3aa: CASTLGRGANYGYTF; CDR3nt: TGTGCCAGCACCCTAGGACGGGGAGCTAACTATGGCTACACCTTC
v_gene: TRBV7-9; d_gene: TRBD2; abundance: -; j_gene: TRBJ2-3; CDR3aa: CASSERGGASTDTQYF; CDR3nt: TGTGCCAGCAGCGAGCGGGGGGGAGCTAGCACAGATACGCAGTATTTT
v_gene: TRBV5-3; d_gene: -; abundance: -; j_gene: TRBJ1-3; CDR3aa: CARSLGTCGNTIYF; CDR3nt: TGTGCCAGAAGCTTGGGGACATGCGGAAACACCATATATTTT
v_gene: TRBV9; d_gene: -; abundance: -; j_gene: TRBJ2-5; CDR3aa: CASSVQPHLLETQYF; CDR3nt: TGTGCCAGCAGCGTACAACCTCACCTATTGGAGACCCAGTACTTC
v_gene: TRBV9; d_gene: -; abundance: -; j_gene: TRBJ2-5; CDR3aa: CASSVEPGETQYF; CDR3nt: TGTGCCAGCAGCGTAGAGCCCGGAGAGACCCAGTACTTC
v_gene: TRBV4-3; d_gene: TRBD1; abundance: -; j_gene: TRBJ1-3; CDR3aa: CASSQTSGQGTGSGNTIYF; CDR3nt: TGCGCCAGCAGCCAGACCTCCGGACAGGGGACGGGTTCAGGAAACACCATATATTTT
v_gene: TRBV6-5; d_gene: -; abundance: -; j_gene: TRBJ1-1; CDR3aa: CASSFEGYTEAFF; CDR3nt: TGTGCCAGCAGTTTTGAGGGATACACTGAAGCTTTCTTT
v_gene: TRBV5-1; d_gene: TRBD1; abundance: -; j_gene: TRBJ2-2; CDR3aa: CASSFLTGVNTGELFF; CDR3nt: TGCGCCAGCAGCTTCCTTACAGGGGTAAACACCGGGGAGCTGTTTTTT
v_gene: TRBV19; d_gene: -; abundance: once; j_gene: TRBJ2-1; CDR3aa: CASRPQGGEQFF; CDR3nt: TGTGCCAGTAGACCCCAGGGTGGGGAGCAGTTCTTC
v_gene: TRBV7-2; d_gene: -; abundance: -; j_gene: TRBJ1-6; CDR3aa: CASSVTGLNPPLHF; CDR3nt: TGTGCCAGCAGCGTTACAGGGTTGAACCCACCCCTCCACTTT
v_gene: TRBV18; d_gene: TRBD1; abundance: -; j_gene: TRBJ1-2; CDR3aa: CASSPGTAYGYTF; CDR3nt: TGTGCCAGCTCACCCGGGACAGCTTATGGCTACACCTTC
v_gene: TRBV27; d_gene: -; abundance: few; j_gene: TRBJ1-1; CDR3aa: CASKQPNTEAFF; CDR3nt: TGTGCCAGCAAGCAACCGAACACTGAAGCTTTCTTT
v_gene: TRBV21-1; d_gene: -; abundance: -; j_gene: TRBJ2-1; CDR3aa: CASSAWSGGAHNEQFF; CDR3nt: TGTGCCAGCAGCGCCTGGAGCGGGGGGGCTCACAATGAGCAGTTCTTC
v_gene: TRBV24-1; d_gene: TRBD1; abundance: -; j_gene: TRBJ1-2; CDR3aa: CATSDSPRGPGGYTF; CDR3nt: TGTGCCACCAGTGATTCCCCGAGGGGGCCGGGGGGCTACACCTTC
v_gene: TRBV6-5; d_gene: -; abundance: -; j_gene: TRBJ2-5; CDR3aa: CASRAGETQYF; CDR3nt: TGTGCCAGCAGGGCAGGGGAGACCCAGTACTTC
v_gene: TRBV7-9; d_gene: TRBD2; abundance: -; j_gene: TRBJ2-3; CDR3aa: CASSQSGGGLADTQYF; CDR3nt: TGTGCCAGCAGCCAATCGGGGGGAGGTTTAGCAGATACGCAGTATTTT
v_gene: TRBV3-1/TRBV3-2; d_gene: -; abundance: -; j_gene: TRBJ1-2; CDR3aa: CASSQGVGGYTF; CDR3nt: TGTGCCAGCAGCCAAGGGGTCGGGGGCTACACCTTC
v_gene: TRBV6-5; d_gene: -; abundance: few; j_gene: TRBJ2-7; CDR3aa: CASSPAGVSSYEQYF; CDR3nt: TGTGCCAGCAGTCCGGCAGGGGTGAGCTCCTACGAGCAGTACTTC
v_gene: TRBV6-2/TRBV6-3; d_gene: TRBD1; abundance: -; j_gene: TRBJ1-1; CDR3aa: CASSFLDRGSEAFF; CDR3nt: TGTGCCAGCAGTTTCTTAGACAGGGGGTCTGAAGCTTTCTTT
v_gene: TRBV9; d_gene: TRBD2; abundance: -; j_gene: TRBJ2-1; CDR3aa: CASSGSKLAGADNEQFF; CDR3nt: TGTGCCAGCAGCGGATCAAAACTAGCGGGGGCGGACAATGAGCAGTTCTTC
v_gene: TRBV9; d_gene: TRBD2; abundance: -; j_gene: TRBJ2-1; CDR3aa: CASSETSGGQYNEQFF; CDR3nt: TGTGCCAGCAGCGAAACTAGCGGGGGGCAATACAATGAGCAGTTCTTC
v_gene: TRBV6-4; d_gene: -; abundance: -; j_gene: TRBJ1-1; CDR3aa: CARTGDKAFF; CDR3nt: TGTGCCAGGACGGGGGATAAGGCTTTCTTT